These 13 T cell receptor beta chains were sequenced from one sample in a study of vaccination and CD4 T cells after COVID-19. Scientists ran DNA taken from cultured CD4+ T cells through the Oncomine TCR Beta short-read assay for sequencing. TCRdb ran MiXCR on the PCR reads and lists one entry per CDR3 protein. The data contain thousands of distinct CDR3 sequences, approximately 53% of them singletons. Treatment here: approximately nine-day PBMC culture with coronavirus spike peptide pools or control peptides (ViraFEST assay). CD4+ T-cell collection from the unexposed donor predated the COVID-19 pandemic (2011-2018). Antigens for these TCRs are unknown. Sequenced sample: CD4+ T cells from blood, cultured in vitro. The receptors come from a human donor in good health.

This clonotype is termed large. V usage is TRBV29-1 and J usage is TRBJ2-2; 7 bases map to TRBD1. Germline assignment: CDR1 SQVTM and CDR2 ANQGSEA. V lost 7 bases, J lost 3 bases, and 5 bases stayed unmatched. The CDR3 is made up of 13 amino acids. The CDR3 DNA reads as TGCAGCGGAGGACAGGCCTACACCGGGGAGCTGTTTTTT. It yields the protein CSGGQAYTGELFF.

This clonotype has just a few counts. The chain combines TRBV24-1 with TRBJ1-5; possibly TRBD1 for D (5 bases). CDR1 is KGHDR and CDR2 is SFDVKD in the germline V gene. Deletions cut 7 bases from V and 6 bases from J, with 12 bases between. The length of the CDR3 is 13 residues. The CDR3 DNA sequence: TGTGCCACCAGCCAAGGGGTGAGTCAGCCCCAGCATTTT. Translating gives CATSQGVSQPQHF.

The V call is TRBV18, the J call TRBJ1-5; 8 bases are shared with TRBD1. The trim removed 3 bases at V and 5 bases at J, leaving 6 bases unmatched. Germline V gene sequence: CDR1 KGHSH, CDR2 LQKENI. The CDR3 covers 15 residues. The CDR3 is CASSPQGAGDQPQHF. CDR3 bases: TGTGCCAGCTCACCTCAGGGGGCTGGAGATCAGCCCCAGCATTTT.

The V gene is TRBV27, the J gene TRBJ1-5, with 11 bases that match TRBD1. The V and J ends lost 7 bases and 3 bases, in that order; junction bases with no gene match: 5. The CDR3 covers 15 residues. The germline CDR1 and CDR2 sequences are MNHEY and SMNVEV (reference sequence). CDR3 coding DNA: TGTGCCAGCAACCAGGGACAGGGGGTCAATCAGCCCCAGCATTTT. Its translation is CASNQGQGVNQPQHF.

The chain is built from TRBV6-1 and TRBJ1-3; D is undetermined. CDR1 MNHNS and CDR2 SASEGT come from the germline V gene. This CDR3 comprises 13 residues. Trimming pared 4 bases from V and 3 bases from J, leaving 7 bases between. The CDR3 loop is CASSAGVGNTIYF. DNA for the CDR3: TGTGCCAGCAGTGCTGGGGTTGGAAACACCATATATTTT.

This clonotype has a handful of counts. The J gene is TRBJ1-6, the V gene TRBV25-1; D is unresolved. Trimming stripped 3 bases from V and 4 bases from J, with 7 bases between. Germline assignment: CDR1 MGHDK and CDR2 SYGVNS. The CDR3 is 14 amino acids. The CDR3 region has the DNA TGTGCCAGCAGTGACGGTCAGTATAATTCACCCCTCCACTTT. Protein: CASSDGQYNSPLHF.

The J gene is TRBJ2-7, the V gene TRBV30; D gene uncertain. Germline V gene sequence: CDR1 GTSNPN, CDR2 SVGIG (reference sequence). V lost 0 bases to trimming and J lost 2 bases, with 8 bases between them. This CDR3 has 13 residues. CDR3 in amino acids: CAWSVGSPYEQYF. Here the CDR3 DNA reads TGTGCCTGGAGTGTCGGCAGCCCCTACGAGCAGTACTTC.

The chain employs TRBV20-1 and TRBJ2-7, with D hard to call. CDR1 and CDR2 (germline): DFQATT, SNEGSKA (reference sequence). Trimming pared 1 base from V and 6 bases from J, leaving 10 bases between. The CDR3 length is 12 residues. The CDR3 DNA reads TGCAGTGCTAGAGCCGGGCACTCCGAGCAGTACTTC. Its translation is CSARAGHSEQYF.

This clonotype was recorded a few times. The chain couples TRBV6-1 to TRBJ1-5, with a possible D match to TRBD1 (5 bases). CDR1 and CDR2 from the germline V gene are MNHNS and SASEGT. Trimming took off 9 bases at V and 1 base at J, with 13 bases between the two ends. CDR3 length: 14 residues. The CDR3: CASRGTGSNQPQHF. The CDR3 DNA sequence: TGTGCCAGTCGGGGGACGGGGAGCAATCAGCCCCAGCATTTT.

The chain carries TRBV6-1 and TRBJ1-2; tentatively, D is TRBD1 (6 bases). Germline V gene data show CDR1 as MNHNS and CDR2 as SASEGT. This CDR3 has 13 residues. The V and J ends lost 6 bases and 7 bases respectively, with 15 bases between them. As DNA, the CDR3 is TGTGCCAGCAGAATCAGGGGCGACAGTGGCTACACCTTC. Residues: CASRIRGDSGYTF.

Here the CDR3 reads CASSYSGVAGGYTF. As DNA, the CDR3 is TGTGCCAGCAGTTACTCGGGGGTCGCCGGTGGCTACACCTTC. The chain carries TRBV6-5 and TRBJ1-2, with D possibly TRBD1 on 5 matching bases. The CDR3 consists of 14 residues. Per germline, CDR1 MNHEY and CDR2 SVGAGI. The V and J ends lost 0 bases and 7 bases respectively, with 12 bases between them.

J is TRBJ1-1 and V is TRBV27, with D possibly TRBD1 on 5 matching bases. CDR1 and CDR2 (germline): MNHEY, SMNVEV (reference sequence). Trimming took off 3 bases at V and 0 bases at J, with 14 bases between the two ends. This CDR3 is built from 16 residues. The CDR3 sequence: CASSFGLRGVNTEAFF. In DNA, the CDR3 is TGTGCCAGCAGTTTCGGATTAAGGGGAGTGAACACTGAAGCTTTCTTT.

The CDR3 DNA is TGCAGTGCTAGTGGGGCGGTGGGGCCCGAAAAACTGTTTTTT. Protein sequence: CSASGAVGPEKLFF. This chain joins TRBV20-1 and TRBJ1-4; D may be TRBD1 (5 bases). The CDR3 is made up of 14 amino acids. Germline V CDR1 and CDR2: DFQATT, SNEGSKA (reference sequence). With 3 bases removed from V and 8 bases from J, the gap between germline ends came to 16 bases.